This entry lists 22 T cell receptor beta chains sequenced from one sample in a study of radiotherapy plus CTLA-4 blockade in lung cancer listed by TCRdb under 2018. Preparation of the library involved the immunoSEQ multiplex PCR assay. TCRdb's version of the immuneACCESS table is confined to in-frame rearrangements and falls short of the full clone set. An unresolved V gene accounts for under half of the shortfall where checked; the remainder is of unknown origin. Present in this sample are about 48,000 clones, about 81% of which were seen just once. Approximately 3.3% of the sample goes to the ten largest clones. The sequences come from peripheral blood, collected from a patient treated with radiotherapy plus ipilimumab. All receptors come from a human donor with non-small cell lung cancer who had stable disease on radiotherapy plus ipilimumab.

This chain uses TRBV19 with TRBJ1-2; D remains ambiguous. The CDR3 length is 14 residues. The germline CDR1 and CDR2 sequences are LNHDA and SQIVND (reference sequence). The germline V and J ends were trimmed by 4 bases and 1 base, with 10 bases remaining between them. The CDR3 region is CASSNHGLNYGYTF. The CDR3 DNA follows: TGTGCCAGTAGTAATCACGGACTTAACTATGGCTACACCTTC.

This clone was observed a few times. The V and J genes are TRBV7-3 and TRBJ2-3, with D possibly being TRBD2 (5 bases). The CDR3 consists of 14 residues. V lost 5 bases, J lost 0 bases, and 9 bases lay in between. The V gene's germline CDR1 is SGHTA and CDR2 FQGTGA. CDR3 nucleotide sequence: TGTGCCAGCAGCCGGGGTCTTAGCACAGATACGCAGTATTTT. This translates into CASSRGLSTDTQYF.

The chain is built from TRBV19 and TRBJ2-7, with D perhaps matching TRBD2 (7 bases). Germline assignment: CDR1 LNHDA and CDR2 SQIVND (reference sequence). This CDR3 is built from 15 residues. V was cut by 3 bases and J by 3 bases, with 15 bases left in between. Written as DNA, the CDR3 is TGTGCCAGTAGTATCGTCGGGGAGGGGGTCTACGAGCAGTACTTC. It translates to CASSIVGEGVYEQYF.

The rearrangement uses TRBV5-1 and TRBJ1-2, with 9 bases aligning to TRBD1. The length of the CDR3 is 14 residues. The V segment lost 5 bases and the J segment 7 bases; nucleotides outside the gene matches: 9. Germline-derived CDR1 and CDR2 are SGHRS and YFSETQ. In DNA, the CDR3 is TGCGCCAGCAGTACCGGGACAGGGCTGTTTGGCTACACCTTC. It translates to CASSTGTGLFGYTF. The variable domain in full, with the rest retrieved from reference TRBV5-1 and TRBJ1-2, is KAGVTQTPRYLIKTRGQQVTLSCSPISGHRSVSWYQQTPGQGLQFLFEYFSETQRNKGNFPGRFSGRQFSNSRSEMNVSTLELGDSALYLCASSTGTGLFGYTFGSGTRLTVV.

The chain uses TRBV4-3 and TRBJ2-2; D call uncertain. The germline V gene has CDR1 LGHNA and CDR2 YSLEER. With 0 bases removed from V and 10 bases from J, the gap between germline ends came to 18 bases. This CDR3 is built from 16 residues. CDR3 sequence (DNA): TGCGCCAGCAGCCAAGACCTCTCCCTAGTGGATCCGGAGCTGTTTTTT. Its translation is CASSQDLSLVDPELFF.

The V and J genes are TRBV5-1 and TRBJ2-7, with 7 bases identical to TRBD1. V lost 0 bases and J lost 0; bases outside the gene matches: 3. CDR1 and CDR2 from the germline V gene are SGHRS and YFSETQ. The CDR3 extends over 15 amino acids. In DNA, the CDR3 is TGCGCCAGCAGCTTGGTAGGACAGGCCTCCTACGAGCAGTACTTC. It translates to CASSLVGQASYEQYF. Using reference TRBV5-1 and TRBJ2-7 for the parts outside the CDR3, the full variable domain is KAGVTQTPRYLIKTRGQQVTLSCSPISGHRSVSWYQQTPGQGLQFLFEYFSETQRNKGNFPGRFSGRQFSNSRSEMNVSTLELGDSALYLCASSLVGQASYEQYFGPGTRLTVT.

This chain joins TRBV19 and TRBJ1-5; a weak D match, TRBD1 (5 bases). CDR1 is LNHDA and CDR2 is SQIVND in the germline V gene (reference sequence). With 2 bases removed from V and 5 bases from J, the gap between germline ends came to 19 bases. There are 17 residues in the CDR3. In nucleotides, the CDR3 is TGTGCCAGTAGTATACCGGGCGCAGGCAGGGTTTATCAGCCCCAGCATTTT. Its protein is CASSIPGAGRVYQPQHF.

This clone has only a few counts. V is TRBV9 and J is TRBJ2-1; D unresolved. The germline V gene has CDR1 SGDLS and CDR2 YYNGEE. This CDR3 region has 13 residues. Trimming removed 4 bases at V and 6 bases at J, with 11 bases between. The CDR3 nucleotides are TGTGCCAGCAGCTCCGCTCCCGGCAATGAGCAGTTCTTC. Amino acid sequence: CASSSAPGNEQFF.

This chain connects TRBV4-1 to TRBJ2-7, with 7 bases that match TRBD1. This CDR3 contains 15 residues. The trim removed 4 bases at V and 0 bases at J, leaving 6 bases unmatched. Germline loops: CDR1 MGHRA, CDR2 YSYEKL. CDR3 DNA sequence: TGCGCCAGCAGCCTAGGACAGGTCTCCTCCTACGAGCAGTACTTC. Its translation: CASSLGQVSSYEQYF.

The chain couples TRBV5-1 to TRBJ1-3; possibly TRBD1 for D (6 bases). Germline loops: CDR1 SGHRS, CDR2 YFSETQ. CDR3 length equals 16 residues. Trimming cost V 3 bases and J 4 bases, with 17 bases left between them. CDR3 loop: CASSSPGQTGGNTIYF. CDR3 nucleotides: TGCGCCAGCAGCTCTCCCGGACAGACGGGCGGAAACACCATATATTTT.

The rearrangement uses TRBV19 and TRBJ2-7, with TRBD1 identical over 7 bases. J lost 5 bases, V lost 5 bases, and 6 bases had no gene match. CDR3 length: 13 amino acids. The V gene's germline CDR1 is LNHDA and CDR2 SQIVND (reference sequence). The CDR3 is CASSLTGAHEQYF. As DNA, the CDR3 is TGTGCCAGTAGTTTAACAGGGGCCCACGAGCAGTACTTC.

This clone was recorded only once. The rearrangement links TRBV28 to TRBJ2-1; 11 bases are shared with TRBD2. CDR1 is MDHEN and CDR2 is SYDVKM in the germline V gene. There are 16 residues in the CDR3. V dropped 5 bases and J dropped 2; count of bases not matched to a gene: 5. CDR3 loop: CASSRLAGGAYNEQFF. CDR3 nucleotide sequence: TGTGCCAGCAGTCGGCTAGCGGGAGGCGCCTACAATGAGCAGTTCTTC.

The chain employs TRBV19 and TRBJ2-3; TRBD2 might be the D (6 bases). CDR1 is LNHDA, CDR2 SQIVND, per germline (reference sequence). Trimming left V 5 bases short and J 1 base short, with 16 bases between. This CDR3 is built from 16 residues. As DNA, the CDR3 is TGTGCCAGTAGTGTGGTCCGGGAGTTGGGCACAGATACGCAGTATTTT. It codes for CASSVVRELGTDTQYF. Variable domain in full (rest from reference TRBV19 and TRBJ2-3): DGGITQSPKYLFRKEGQNVTLSCEQNLNHDAMYWYRQDPGQGLRLIYYSQIVNDFQKGDIAEGYSVSREKKESFPLTVTSAQKNPTAFYLCASSVVRELGTDTQYFGPGTRLTVL.

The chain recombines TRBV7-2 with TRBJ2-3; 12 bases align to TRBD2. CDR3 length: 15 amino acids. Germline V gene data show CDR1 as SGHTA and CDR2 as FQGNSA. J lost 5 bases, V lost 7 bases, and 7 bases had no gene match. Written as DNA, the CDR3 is TGTGCCAGCACCTCCTTGGGACTAGCGGGAGATACGCAGTATTTT. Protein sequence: CASTSLGLAGDTQYF.

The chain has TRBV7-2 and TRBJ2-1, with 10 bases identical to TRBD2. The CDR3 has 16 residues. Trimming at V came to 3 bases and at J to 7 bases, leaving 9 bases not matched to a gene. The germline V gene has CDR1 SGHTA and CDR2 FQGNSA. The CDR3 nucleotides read TGTGCCAGCAGCTTGCCCCGACTAGCGGGTAAGAATGAGCAGTTCTTC. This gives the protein CASSLPRLAGKNEQFF.

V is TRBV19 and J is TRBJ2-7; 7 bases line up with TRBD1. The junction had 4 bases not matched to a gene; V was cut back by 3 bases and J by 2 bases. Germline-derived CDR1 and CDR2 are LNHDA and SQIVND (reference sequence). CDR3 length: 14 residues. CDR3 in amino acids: CASSIGQAPYEQYF. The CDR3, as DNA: TGTGCCAGTAGTATCGGACAGGCTCCCTACGAGCAGTACTTC.

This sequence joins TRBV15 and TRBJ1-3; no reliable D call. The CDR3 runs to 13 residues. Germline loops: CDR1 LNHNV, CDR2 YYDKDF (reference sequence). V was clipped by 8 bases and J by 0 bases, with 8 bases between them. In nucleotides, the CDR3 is TGTGCCACCCGAAACAGCTCTGGAAACACCATATATTTT. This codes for CATRNSSGNTIYF.

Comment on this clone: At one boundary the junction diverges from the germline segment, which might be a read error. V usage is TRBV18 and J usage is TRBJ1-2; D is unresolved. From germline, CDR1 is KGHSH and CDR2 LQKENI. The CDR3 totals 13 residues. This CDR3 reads CASSPTEEYGCTF. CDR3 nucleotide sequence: TGTGCCAGCTCCCCGACCGAGGAGTATGGCTGCACCTTC.

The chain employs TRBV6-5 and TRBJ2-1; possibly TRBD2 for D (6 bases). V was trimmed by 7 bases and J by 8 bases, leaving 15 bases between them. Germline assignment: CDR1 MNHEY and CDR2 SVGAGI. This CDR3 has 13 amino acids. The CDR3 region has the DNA TGTGCCAGCATTAGGCCAGGCGGGGATGAGCAGTTCTTC. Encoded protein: CASIRPGGDEQFF.

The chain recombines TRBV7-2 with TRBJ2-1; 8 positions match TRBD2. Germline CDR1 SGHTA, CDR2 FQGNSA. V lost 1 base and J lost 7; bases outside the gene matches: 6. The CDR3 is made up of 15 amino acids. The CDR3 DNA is TGTGCCAGCAGCTTAGACGGGAGGGCCCATAATGAGCAGTTCTTC. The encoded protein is CASSLDGRAHNEQFF.

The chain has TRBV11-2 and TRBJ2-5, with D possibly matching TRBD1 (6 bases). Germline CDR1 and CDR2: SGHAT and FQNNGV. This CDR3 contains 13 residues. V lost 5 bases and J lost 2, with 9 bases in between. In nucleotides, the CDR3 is TGTGCCAGCAGCCCGGGACATCAAGAGACCCAGTACTTC. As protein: CASSPGHQETQYF. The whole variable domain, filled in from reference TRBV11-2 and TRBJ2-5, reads EAGVAQSPRYKIIEKRQSVAFWCNPISGHATLYWYQQILGQGPKLLIQFQNNGVVDDSQLPKDRFSAERLKGVDSTLKIQPAKLEDSAVYLCASSPGHQETQYFGPGTRLLVL.

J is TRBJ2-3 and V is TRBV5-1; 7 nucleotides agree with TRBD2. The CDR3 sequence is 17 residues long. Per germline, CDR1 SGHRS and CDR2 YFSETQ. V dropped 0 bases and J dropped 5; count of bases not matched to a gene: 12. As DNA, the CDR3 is TGCGCCAGCAGCTTGGAGGTTTGGGGGAGGGCCGAAGATACGCAGTATTTT. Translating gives CASSLEVWGRAEDTQYF.